These 26 T cell receptor beta chains share one sample of origin, sequenced in a study of T cell responses to AZD1222 COVID-19 vaccine. Some clones are missing from TCRdb's copy, which holds only in-frame ones; the method was immunoSEQ multiplex PCR. Here the sample spans about 85,000 clones, 85% being singletons. The sample here was peripheral blood, taken 28 days after the second AZD1222 dose. Receptor source: an adult who received the AZD1222 COVID-19 vaccine.

The V gene is TRBV5-1, the J gene TRBJ2-3, with TRBD1 matching 9 bases. The CDR3 sequence is 16 residues long. Germline loops: CDR1 SGHRS, CDR2 YFSETQ. Trimming removed 3 bases from V and 2 bases from J; junction bases left unmatched: 7. CDR3: CASSSTRDRVTDTQYF. CDR3 nucleotides: TGCGCCAGCAGCTCCACCCGGGACAGGGTCACAGATACGCAGTATTTT. The full variable domain, completed using reference TRBV5-1 and TRBJ2-3, is KAGVTQTPRYLIKTRGQQVTLSCSPISGHRSVSWYQQTPGQGLQFLFEYFSETQRNKGNFPGRFSGRQFSNSRSEMNVSTLELGDSALYLCASSSTRDRVTDTQYFGPGTRLTVL.

As to this clone: Other DNA sequences of this sample code for an identical CDR3. The rearrangement uses TRBV9 and TRBJ1-1; D is unclear. Per germline, CDR1 SGDLS and CDR2 YYNGEE. Trimming shortened V by 2 bases and J by 1 base, and 6 bases separated the two germline ends. The CDR3 spans 13 residues. CDR3 in amino acids: CASSVGANTEAFF. The CDR3 bases are TGTGCCAGCAGCGTTGGTGCGAACACTGAAGCTTTCTTT.

CDR3 amino acids: CASSLTGGDRNIQYF. The CDR3 coding sequence is TGCGCCAGCAGCTTGACCGGGGGTGATAGAAACATTCAGTACTTC. The genes are TRBV5-1 and TRBJ2-4; possible D gene TRBD2, 6 bases. This CDR3 is 15 amino acids long. Germline assignment: CDR1 SGHRS and CDR2 YFSETQ. V was pared by 1 base and J by 6 bases, with 14 bases between. Complete variable domain (other parts from reference TRBV5-1 and TRBJ2-4): KAGVTQTPRYLIKTRGQQVTLSCSPISGHRSVSWYQQTPGQGLQFLFEYFSETQRNKGNFPGRFSGRQFSNSRSEMNVSTLELGDSALYLCASSLTGGDRNIQYFGAGTRLSVL.

The rearrangement uses TRBV3-1 (or the pseudogene TRBV3-2) and TRBJ1-5; the D gene is possibly TRBD1 (5 bases). This CDR3 is built from 15 residues. Trimming took 0 bases from V and 3 from J, leaving 9 bases between them. Germline loops: CDR1 LGHDT, CDR2 YNNKEL (reference sequence). CDR3 amino acids: CASSQDEGVNQPQHF. CDR3 sequence (DNA): TGTGCCAGCAGCCAAGACGAAGGGGTCAATCAGCCCCAGCATTTT.

DNA of the CDR3: TGCAGTGCTAGTGGTCGGGGGAGAGACACCGGGGAGCTGTTTTTT. It yields the protein CSASGRGRDTGELFF. V gene TRBV20-1 combines with J gene TRBJ2-2, with a weak D call TRBD2 (6 bases). The V gene lost 3 bases and the J gene lost 3 bases, with 14 bases spanning the gap. The CDR3 covers 15 residues. Germline-derived CDR1 and CDR2 are DFQATT and SNEGSKA (reference sequence).

The J gene is TRBJ2-3, the V gene TRBV9, with D possibly being TRBD2 (6 bases). V lost 4 bases, J lost 1 base, and 19 bases lay in between. Per germline, CDR1 SGDLS and CDR2 YYNGEE. The CDR3 length is 17 residues. In DNA, the CDR3 is TGTGCCAGCAGCCGAGCCTCACTAGCCGCCCGCACAGATACGCAGTATTTT. It encodes CASSRASLAARTDTQYF.

The sample holds one count of this clone. The chain employs TRBV28 and TRBJ1-2; TRBD1 might be the D (5 bases). The CDR3 consists of 14 residues. Per germline, CDR1 MDHEN and CDR2 SYDVKM. V was pared by 2 bases and J by 2 bases, with 9 bases between. DNA of the CDR3: TGTGCCAGCAGTTTAGGGCCAGGGAACTATGGCTACACCTTC. This codes for CASSLGPGNYGYTF.

The genes are TRBV30 and TRBJ1-1; D gene unclear. V lost 3 bases and J 0 bases, leaving 11 bases between the germline ends. This CDR3 comprises 14 residues. In germline, CDR1 is GTSNPN, CDR2 SVGIG (reference sequence). CDR3 DNA sequence: TGTGCCTGGAGCCTTGGGGTGGTGAACACTGAAGCTTTCTTT. It specifies CAWSLGVVNTEAFF.

CDR3 bases: TGCGCCAGCAGCTTGACCCCGGGGACGATTAATTCACCCCTCCACTTT. Translation gives CASSLTPGTINSPLHF. This chain uses TRBV5-1 with TRBJ1-6, with a possible D match to TRBD1 (5 bases). Germline-derived CDR1 and CDR2 are SGHRS and YFSETQ. Trimming left V 1 base short and J 6 bases short, with 14 bases between. This CDR3 contains 16 residues.

The chain carries TRBV27 and TRBJ1-5, with D unclear. Germline values: CDR1 MNHEY, CDR2 SMNVEV (reference sequence). This CDR3 is built from 12 residues. Trimming took off 4 bases at V and 6 bases at J, with 7 bases between the two ends. The CDR3 loop reads CASSSQGQPQHF. The CDR3 DNA is TGTGCCAGCAGTTCACAAGGTCAGCCCCAGCATTTT.

This clone was observed a handful of times. The V and J genes are TRBV9 and TRBJ2-2, with unresolved D. This CDR3 has 13 amino acids. Germline assignment: CDR1 SGDLS and CDR2 YYNGEE. The germline V and J ends were trimmed by 0 bases and 7 bases, with 7 bases remaining between them. The CDR3 DNA reads as TGTGCCAGCAGCGTAGAGTCTGGCGGGGAGCTGTTTTTT. Translating it yields CASSVESGGELFF.

This chain links TRBV3-1 (or the pseudogene TRBV3-2) with TRBJ2-3; D unclear. The CDR3 sequence is 14 residues long. Germline V lookup: CDR1 LGHDT, CDR2 YNNKEL (reference sequence). V was pared by 4 bases and J by 3 bases, with 11 bases between. The CDR3 DNA reads TGTGCCAGCAGCCCCACGGACGGGACAGATACGCAGTATTTT. It specifies CASSPTDGTDTQYF.

This chain joins TRBV5-1 and TRBJ2-7, with 7 bases that match TRBD2. Trimming took 5 bases from V and 4 from J; bases not matched to a gene: 9. The CDR3 is made up of 14 amino acids. Per germline, CDR1 SGHRS and CDR2 YFSETQ. CDR3 residues: CASSPIGGGYEQYF. The DNA of the CDR3 is TGCGCCAGCAGTCCCATTGGCGGGGGATACGAGCAGTACTTC.

The rearrangement joins TRBV5-1 to TRBJ1-2, with D tentatively TRBD1 (6 bases). V was clipped by 3 bases and J by 2 bases, with 11 bases between them. Germline V CDR1 and CDR2: SGHRS, YFSETQ. This CDR3 contains 14 residues. This CDR3 is CASSSSDRNYGYTF. CDR3 DNA sequence: TGCGCCAGCAGCTCGTCTGACAGGAACTATGGCTACACCTTC. The variable domain in full, with the rest retrieved from reference TRBV5-1 and TRBJ1-2, is KAGVTQTPRYLIKTRGQQVTLSCSPISGHRSVSWYQQTPGQGLQFLFEYFSETQRNKGNFPGRFSGRQFSNSRSEMNVSTLELGDSALYLCASSSSDRNYGYTFGSGTRLTVV.

CDR3 sequence (DNA): TGCGCCAGCAGCCAGGGGACCTACTATGGCTACACCTTC. It yields the protein CASSQGTYYGYTF. This chain links TRBV4-1 with TRBJ1-2; D possibly corresponds to TRBD1 (5 bases). The CDR3 extends over 13 amino acids. Trimming removed 3 bases from V and 3 bases from J, with 8 bases in between. Germline V CDR1 and CDR2: MGHRA, YSYEKL.

This clone has a single count. V is TRBV5-1 and J is TRBJ2-5, with a weak D call TRBD1 (5 bases). V was trimmed by 8 bases and J by 5 bases, leaving 25 bases between them. The CDR3 spans 16 residues. Germline-derived CDR1 and CDR2 are SGHRS and YFSETQ. The CDR3 reads CASRTGRRATRETQYF. CDR3 sequence (DNA): TGCGCCAGTCGCACCGGCCGCAGGGCGACGAGGGAGACCCAGTACTTC.

The chain is built from TRBV13 and TRBJ2-4; D assignment may be TRBD1 or TRBD2 (6 bases each). V was pared by 5 bases and J by 9 bases, with 14 bases between. This CDR3 is 13 amino acids long. Germline-derived CDR1 and CDR2 are PRHDT and FYEKMQ (reference sequence). CDR3 sequence reads: CASSTRGAGIQYF. The CDR3 nucleotides read TGTGCCAGCAGCACTAGGGGGGCCGGCATTCAGTACTTC.

V usage is TRBV6-2 or TRBV6-3 and J usage is TRBJ2-5; D possibly corresponds to TRBD1 (5 bases). Germline V gene data show CDR1 as MNHEY and CDR2 as SVGEGT. The CDR3 covers 17 residues. V was cut by 2 bases and J by 4 bases, with 20 bases left in between. The CDR3 here is CASSYGASTWAGETQYF. CDR3 DNA: TGTGCCAGCAGTTACGGGGCGAGCACATGGGCCGGAGAGACCCAGTACTTC.

The chain uses TRBV7-2 and TRBJ2-1, with D possibly matching TRBD2 (5 bases). Germline V gene sequence: CDR1 SGHTA, CDR2 FQGNSA. The CDR3 consists of 15 residues. Trimming took 5 bases from V and 9 from J, leaving 20 bases between them. CDR3 DNA sequence: TGTGCCAGCAGCCCCAGCCGTATGCGGGTTAGTGAGCAGTTCTTC. This gives the protein CASSPSRMRVSEQFF.

This clone was recorded once. The chain uses TRBV27 and TRBJ2-1; 9 positions agree with TRBD2. Per the germline V gene, CDR1 is MNHEY and CDR2 is SMNVEV (reference sequence). The CDR3 contains 16 residues. V was clipped by 0 bases and J by 2 bases; unmatched bases: 2. The DNA of the CDR3 is TGTGCCAGCAGTTTATCTAGCGGGGGAGCCTACAATGAGCAGTTCTTC. It codes for CASSLSSGGAYNEQFF.

V usage is TRBV5-4 and J usage is TRBJ1-4, with TRBD1 matching over 7 bases. The germline gives CDR1 SGHNT, CDR2 YYREEE (reference sequence). The V segment lost 5 bases and the J segment 5 bases; nucleotides outside the gene matches: 12. This CDR3 contains 16 residues. In DNA, the CDR3 is TGTGCCAGCAGGCGAGACAGGGAGAGGGCAAATGAAAAACTGTTTTTT. Translated, it gives CASRRDRERANEKLFF. Full variable domain (missing parts from reference TRBV5-4 and TRBJ1-4): ETGVTQSPTHLIKTRGQQVTLRCSSQSGHNTVSWYQQALGQGPQFIFQYYREEENGRGNFPPRFSGLQFPNYSSELNVNALELDDSALYLCASRRDRERANEKLFFGSGTQLSVL.

V gene TRBV5-1 combines with J gene TRBJ2-2; D uncertain. Trimming removed 4 bases from V and 8 bases from J, with 12 bases in between. The CDR3 consists of 13 residues. Germline V gives CDR1 SGHRS, CDR2 YFSETQ. This CDR3 reads CASSLPDTGELFF. Written as DNA, the CDR3 is TGCGCCAGCAGCCTGCCGGATACGGGGGAGCTGTTTTTT.

This chain joins TRBV10-3 and TRBJ2-1, with 8 nucleotides matching TRBD2. The CDR3 length is 15 residues. Germline loops: CDR1 ENHRY, CDR2 SYGVKD. Losses at the gene ends were 11 bases for V and 0 bases for J; bases not matched to a gene: 9. CDR3 loop: CAARPGGPSYNEQFF. Here the CDR3 DNA reads TGTGCCGCTCGCCCGGGGGGGCCCTCCTACAATGAGCAGTTCTTC.

This chain connects TRBV29-1 to TRBJ2-1; TRBD2 might be the D (5 bases). The length of the CDR3 is 17 residues. Trimming shortened V by 5 bases and J by 0 bases, and 20 bases separated the two germline ends. Per the germline V gene, CDR1 is SQVTM and CDR2 is ANQGSEA. The CDR3 loop reads CSVPMGGRVSSYNEQFF. The CDR3 region has the DNA TGCAGCGTTCCTATGGGTGGGCGGGTAAGCTCCTACAATGAGCAGTTCTTC.

This chain connects TRBV19 to TRBJ1-1; D not resolved. This CDR3 spans 13 amino acids. Per the germline V gene, CDR1 is LNHDA and CDR2 is SQIVND (reference sequence). The ends were cut back, 3 bases at V and 2 bases at J, with 7 bases in the middle. CDR3 DNA sequence: TGTGCCAGTAGTATCAGTCCCAACACTGAAGCTTTCTTT. It translates to CASSISPNTEAFF. Drawing the rest from reference TRBV19 and TRBJ1-1, the complete variable domain is DGGITQSPKYLFRKEGQNVTLSCEQNLNHDAMYWYRQDPGQGLRLIYYSQIVNDFQKGDIAEGYSVSREKKESFPLTVTSAQKNPTAFYLCASSISPNTEAFFGQGTRLTVV.

The CDR3 DNA sequence: TGCGCCAGCAGCTTGGGGTTACGGACCGGGGAGCTGTTTTTT. This encodes CASSLGLRTGELFF. The chain recombines TRBV5-1 with TRBJ2-2; D not certain. The ends were cut back, 0 bases at V and 5 bases at J, with 8 bases in the middle. Germline values: CDR1 SGHRS, CDR2 YFSETQ. This CDR3 region has 14 residues.